The 17 T cell receptor beta chains below were found in one sample sequenced in a study of blood T cell repertoires in COVID-19. Generated by immunoSEQ multiplex PCR, the TCRdb table keeps only in-frame clones and is missing some. The table lists a few hundred thousand clones, 88% of them singletons. The sample comprised peripheral blood. These receptors were taken from a woman between 25 and 40 years old with COVID-19, enrolled during active disease.

This clone has just a few counts. The chain uses TRBV2 and TRBJ2-3, with D possibly TRBD2 on 5 matching bases. Germline values: CDR1 SNHLY, CDR2 FYNNEI. The CDR3 has 12 residues. V gave up 2 bases and J gave up 9 bases, with 9 bases separating them. CDR3: CASSEMEATQYF. The DNA for the CDR3 is TGTGCCAGCAGTGAAATGGAGGCGACGCAGTATTTT.

The chain links TRBV5-8 to TRBJ1-1; tentatively, D is TRBD1 (5 bases). The CDR3 spans 14 residues. Trimming left V 1 base short and J 3 bases short, with 10 bases between. Germline loops: CDR1 SGHTS, CDR2 YDEGEE. As DNA, the CDR3 is TGTGCCAGCAGCTTGTGGGTAGGGGACACTGAAGCTTTCTTT. Amino acids: CASSLWVGDTEAFF.

The chain has TRBV28 and TRBJ2-5; 10 nucleotides align to TRBD1. CDR3 length: 14 residues. The germline V gene has CDR1 MDHEN and CDR2 SYDVKM. V shed 4 bases and J 3 bases; nucleotides not matched to a gene: 2. CDR3 sequence reads: CASSSGTGEETQYF. For the CDR3, the DNA is TGTGCCAGCAGTTCCGGGACAGGGGAAGAGACCCAGTACTTC. Variable domain in full (rest from reference TRBV28 and TRBJ2-5): DVKVTQSSRYLVKRTGEKVFLECVQDMDHENMFWYRQDPGLGLRLIYFSYDVKMKEKGDIPEGYSVSREKKERFSLILESASTNQTSMYLCASSSGTGEETQYFGPGTRLLVL.

This chain uses TRBV5-4 with TRBJ2-7, with TRBD2 matching 10 bases. The CDR3 is 16 amino acids. The trim removed 4 bases at V and 0 bases at J, leaving 7 bases unmatched. Germline V CDR1 and CDR2: SGHNT, YYREEE (reference sequence). The CDR3 DNA reads TGTGCCAGCAGCACTACTAGCGGGGAAAGCTCCTACGAGCAGTACGTC. It codes for CASSTTSGESSYEQYV.

This clone came up once. CDR3 coding DNA: TGTGCCACCAGTGACCCGGGACTAGCGGGGGGAATCGGATTCGTAGATACGCAGTATTTT. It yields the protein CATSDPGLAGGIGFVDTQYF. J is TRBJ2-3 and V is TRBV24-1, with TRBD2 identical over 15 bases. The junction had 15 bases not matched to a gene; V was cut back by 4 bases and J by 5 bases. Germline CDR1 KGHDR, CDR2 SFDVKD. This CDR3 has 20 residues.

The chain combines TRBV5-1 with TRBJ1-2; D possibly corresponds to TRBD1 (5 bases). Trimming took 4 bases from V and 3 from J, leaving 10 bases between them. The CDR3 has 13 residues. Germline V gene sequence: CDR1 SGHRS, CDR2 YFSETQ. The CDR3, as DNA: TGCGCCAGCAGCGTTGACAGCGACTATGGCTACACCTTC. It yields the protein CASSVDSDYGYTF.

This rearrangement joins TRBV7-2 to TRBJ1-1; D is unclear. The CDR3 covers 12 residues. Germline loops: CDR1 SGHTA, CDR2 FQGNSA. V lost 1 base and J 6 bases, leaving 6 bases between the germline ends. The CDR3 loop is CASSLGLAEAFF. CDR3 nucleotides: TGTGCCAGCAGCTTAGGGCTGGCTGAAGCTTTCTTT.

V is TRBV2 and J is TRBJ2-5, with D maybe TRBD1 (6 bases). The CDR3 totals 14 residues. Germline lookup yields CDR1 SNHLY and CDR2 FYNNEI. Trimming stripped 7 bases from V and 5 bases from J, with 17 bases between. The CDR3 nucleotides are TGTGCCAGCACGAGGACAGCCCATCTGGAGACCCAGTACTTC. Protein: CASTRTAHLETQYF.

The chain links TRBV7-8 to TRBJ1-2; D unresolved. The CDR3 runs 16 residues. Per germline, CDR1 SGHVS and CDR2 FQNEAQ. V was pared by 3 bases and J by 2 bases, with 16 bases between. The CDR3 protein is CASSLTNLVGNYGYTF. The CDR3 DNA follows: TGTGCCAGCAGCTTGACTAACCTCGTGGGGAACTATGGCTACACCTTC.

A single count supports this clone. This chain joins TRBV3-1 (or the pseudogene TRBV3-2) and TRBJ1-2; TRBD1 agrees at 11 bases. J gave up 5 bases and V 4 bases, and 15 bases lay outside the gene matches. Germline V gives CDR1 LGHDT, CDR2 YNNKEL (reference sequence). CDR3 size: 18 residues. CDR3 sequence (DNA): TGTGCCAGCAGCCTCCGTCAAACTACAAGGGACAGGGGGTATGGCTACACCTTC. Translation: CASSLRQTTRDRGYGYTF.

The rearrangement links TRBV19 to TRBJ1-5, with TRBD1 identical over 8 bases. Germline V CDR1 and CDR2: LNHDA, SQIVND (reference sequence). This CDR3 is 18 amino acids long. V shed 3 bases, J shed 0 bases, and the junction held 10 bases outside the gene matches. The CDR3 here is CASSIRQGANYSNQPQHF. CDR3 DNA sequence: TGTGCCAGTAGTATTCGTCAGGGGGCCAACTATAGCAATCAGCCCCAGCATTTT.

CDR3: CAGDYYRARYQPQHF. In DNA, the CDR3 is TGTGCCGGCGACTATTATAGGGCTCGGTATCAGCCCCAGCATTTT. V and J are TRBV7-9 and TRBJ1-5; D call uncertain. The CDR3 consists of 15 residues. V lost 11 bases and J lost 5, with 22 bases in between. Germline-derived CDR1 and CDR2 are SEHNR and FQNEAQ (reference sequence). Full variable domain (remainder filled in from reference TRBV7-9 and TRBJ1-5): DTGVSQNPRHKITKRGQNVTFRCDPISEHNRLYWYRQTLGQGPEFLTYFQNEAQLEKSRLLSDRFSAERPKGSFSTLEIQRTEQGDSAMYLCAGDYYRARYQPQHFGDGTRLSIL.

This chain links TRBV25-1 with TRBJ2-2; D unresolved. Germline V gene lookup returns CDR1 MGHDK and CDR2 SYGVNS. CDR3 length: 14 amino acids. Trimming removed 5 bases at V and 2 bases at J, with 9 bases between. The CDR3 DNA reads as TGTGCCAGCAGTCTTCAGGCAAACACCGGGGAGCTGTTTTTT. This gives the protein CASSLQANTGELFF. Together with reference TRBV25-1 and TRBJ2-2, the CDR3 gives the full variable domain: EADIYQTPRYLVIGTGKKITLECSQTMGHDKMYWYQQDPGMELHLIHYSYGVNSTEKGDLSSESTVSRIRTEHFPLTLESARPSHTSQYLCASSLQANTGELFFGEGSRLTVL.

This clone occurred once. The chain is built from TRBV7-8 and TRBJ2-1, with D possibly matching TRBD1 (6 bases). CDR3 length equals 15 residues. CDR1 and CDR2 (germline): SGHVS, FQNEAQ. The V and J ends lost 5 bases and 5 bases respectively, with 16 bases between them. The CDR3 nucleotides read TGTGCCAGCAGCCCGGGACACAGCATCCACAATGAGCAGTTCTTC. It encodes CASSPGHSIHNEQFF.

The chain carries TRBV2 and TRBJ1-5; tentatively, D is TRBD1 (5 bases). The germline V gene encodes CDR1 SNHLY and CDR2 FYNNEI. V lost 5 bases to trimming and J lost 6 bases, with 11 bases between them. The CDR3 has 13 amino acids. The DNA of the CDR3 is TGTGCCAGCAGTCGCGGGACGGTTCAGCCCCAGCATTTT. Protein product: CASSRGTVQPQHF.

The V gene is TRBV6-6, the J gene TRBJ1-1, with 8 bases identical to TRBD1. The CDR3 totals 14 residues. The junction had 7 bases not matched to a gene; V was cut back by 6 bases and J by 4 bases. Germline V CDR1 and CDR2: MNHNY, SVGAGI (reference sequence). The CDR3 nucleotides are TGTGCCAGCAGCCGACGAACAGGGGGCACTGAAGCTTTCTTT. This codes for CASSRRTGGTEAFF.

The CDR3 loop reads CAWSYLWPNTGELFF. Written as DNA, the CDR3 is TGTGCCTGGAGTTATCTTTGGCCAAACACCGGGGAGCTGTTTTTT. The chain employs TRBV30 and TRBJ2-2; no definite D call. This CDR3 is 15 amino acids long. Trimming left V 2 bases short and J 2 bases short, with 12 bases between. The germline V gene encodes CDR1 GTSNPN and CDR2 SVGIG (reference sequence). Filled out from reference TRBV30 and TRBJ2-2, the complete variable domain reads SQTIHQWPATLVQPVGSPLSLECTVEGTSNPNLYWYRQAAGRGLQLLFYSVGIGQISSEVPQNLSASRPQDRQFILSSKKLLLSDSGFYLCAWSYLWPNTGELFFGEGSRLTVL.